This paragraph reports one T cell receptor beta chain. These data are taken from a study of blood T cell repertoires in COVID-19. This CDR3 region has 16 residues. The germline CDR1 and CDR2 sequences are LNHNV and YYDKDF (reference sequence). V lost 5 bases and J lost 1, with 15 bases in between. Sequencing was performed with immunoSEQ multiplex PCR; in TCRdb, only in-frame clones are kept and a portion is missing. The data hold approximately 71,000 clones, with about 90% observed a single time. V is TRBV15 and J is TRBJ1-3; a weak D match, TRBD1 (5 bases). Sequencing was done on a sample of peripheral blood. The clonotype originates from a human donor in a cohort sampled during active COVID-19. The CDR3: CATSDLGDQSGNTIYF. The DNA for the CDR3 is TGTGCCACCAGCGACTTAGGGGATCAGTCTGGAAACACCATATATTTT.